The clone carrying this TCR beta chain was detected only a few times. For TCR beta, libraries came from iRepertoire HTBI primers and Arm-PCR of CDR3 regions. TCRdb used MiXCR to reprocess the multiplex PCR reads, holding one entry per CDR3 protein. Found here are some 410,000 distinct CDR3 sequences, about a sixth of them singletons; the top ten hold over 8.5%. The data belong to a study of regulatory T cells in long-lasting Graves disease. Study-level information: Those Graves' patients who were newly diagnosed had been on antithyroid drugs under 3 months.

Time point meaning: newly diagnosed GD, antithyroid drugs for less than 3 months. Scientists built the TCR library using RNA that was extracted from PBMCs. The CDR3 loop spans 15 amino acids. V shed 5 bases and J 5 bases; nucleotides not matched to a gene: 9. Germline V lookup: CDR1 SGHTA, CDR2 FQGNSA. The sample was also reused in another study, on T cells in Graves' hyperthyroidism and ophthalmopathy. That source notes: Blood also carried most thyroid clonotypes expanded above 0.001.

The chain carries TRBV7-2 and TRBJ2-1; 7 nucleotides match TRBD2. The source of this sequence is a woman aged 25 to 39 with Graves disease. The material sequenced was peripheral blood mononuclear cells (PBMCs), taken at new diagnosis, from a patient treated with antithyroid drugs. The CDR3 nucleotides read TGTGCCAGCAGCCCCCCCTCCGGGACTAACAATGAGCAGTTCTTC. It codes for CASSPPSGTNNEQFF.